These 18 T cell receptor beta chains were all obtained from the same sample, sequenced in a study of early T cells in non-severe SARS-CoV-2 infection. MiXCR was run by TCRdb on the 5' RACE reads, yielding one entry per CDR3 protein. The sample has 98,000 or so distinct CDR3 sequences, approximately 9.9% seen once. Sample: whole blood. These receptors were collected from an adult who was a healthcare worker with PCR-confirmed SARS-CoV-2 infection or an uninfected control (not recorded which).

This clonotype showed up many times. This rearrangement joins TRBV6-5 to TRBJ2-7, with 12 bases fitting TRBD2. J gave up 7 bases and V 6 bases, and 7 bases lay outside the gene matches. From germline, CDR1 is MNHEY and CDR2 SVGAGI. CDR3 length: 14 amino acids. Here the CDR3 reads CASRSSGGGLEQYF. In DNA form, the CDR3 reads TGTGCCAGCAGGTCTAGCGGGGGGGGTTTAGAGCAGTACTTC.

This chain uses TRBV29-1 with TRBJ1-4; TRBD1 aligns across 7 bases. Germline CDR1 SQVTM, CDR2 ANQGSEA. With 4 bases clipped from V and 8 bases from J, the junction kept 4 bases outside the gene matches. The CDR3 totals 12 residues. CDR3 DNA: TGCAGCGTTGGACAGGGAAGAGAAAAACTGTTTTTT. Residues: CSVGQGREKLFF.

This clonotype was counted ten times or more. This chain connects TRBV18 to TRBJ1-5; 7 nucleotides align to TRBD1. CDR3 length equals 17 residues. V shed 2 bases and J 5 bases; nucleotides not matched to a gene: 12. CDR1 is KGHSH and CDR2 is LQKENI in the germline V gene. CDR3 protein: CASSPGLGGQGDQPQHF. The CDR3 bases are TGTGCCAGCTCACCAGGCCTCGGGGGCCAGGGGGATCAGCCCCAGCATTTT.

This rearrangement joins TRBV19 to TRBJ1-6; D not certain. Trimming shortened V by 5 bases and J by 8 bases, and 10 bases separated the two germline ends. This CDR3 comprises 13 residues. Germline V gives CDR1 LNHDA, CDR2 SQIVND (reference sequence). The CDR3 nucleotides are TGTGCCAGTAGTCTCCTATCACATTCACCCCTCCACTTT. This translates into CASSLLSHSPLHF.

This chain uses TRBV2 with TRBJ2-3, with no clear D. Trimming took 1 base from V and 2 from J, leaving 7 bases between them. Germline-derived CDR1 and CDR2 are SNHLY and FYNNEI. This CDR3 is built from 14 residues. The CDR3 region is CASSEGAFTDTQYF. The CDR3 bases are TGTGCCAGCAGTGAAGGGGCCTTCACAGATACGCAGTATTTT.

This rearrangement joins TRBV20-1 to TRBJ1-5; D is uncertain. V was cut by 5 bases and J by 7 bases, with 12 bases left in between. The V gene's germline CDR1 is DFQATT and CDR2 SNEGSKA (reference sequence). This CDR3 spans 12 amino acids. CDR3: CSALDVGQPQHF. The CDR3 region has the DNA TGCAGTGCTCTGGACGTGGGGCAGCCCCAGCATTTT.

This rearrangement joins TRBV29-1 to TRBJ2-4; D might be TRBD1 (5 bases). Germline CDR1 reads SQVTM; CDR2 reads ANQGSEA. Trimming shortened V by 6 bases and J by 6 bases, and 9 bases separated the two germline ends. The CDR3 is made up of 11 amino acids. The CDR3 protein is CSVQGRNIQYF. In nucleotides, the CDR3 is TGCAGCGTCCAGGGTAGAAACATTCAGTACTTC.

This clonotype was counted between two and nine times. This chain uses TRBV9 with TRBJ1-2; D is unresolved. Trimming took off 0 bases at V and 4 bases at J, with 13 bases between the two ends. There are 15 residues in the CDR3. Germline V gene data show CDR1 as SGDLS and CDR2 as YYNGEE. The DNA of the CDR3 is TGTGCCAGCAGCGTAGCATCCCGAACCCTCTATGGCTACACCTTC. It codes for CASSVASRTLYGYTF.

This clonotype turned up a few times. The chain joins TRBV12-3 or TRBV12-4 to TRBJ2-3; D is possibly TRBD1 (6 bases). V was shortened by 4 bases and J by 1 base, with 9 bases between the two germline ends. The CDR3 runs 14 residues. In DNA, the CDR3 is TGTGCCAGCAGTTCGGCAGGGGGCACAGATACGCAGTATTTT. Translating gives CASSSAGGTDTQYF.

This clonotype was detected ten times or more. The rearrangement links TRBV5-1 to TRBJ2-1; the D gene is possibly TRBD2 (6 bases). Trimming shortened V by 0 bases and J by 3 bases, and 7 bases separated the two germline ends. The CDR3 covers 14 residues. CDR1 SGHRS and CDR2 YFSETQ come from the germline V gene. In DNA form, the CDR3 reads TGCGCCAGCAGCTTGGTGGAGGGCTACAATGAGCAGTTCTTC. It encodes CASSLVEGYNEQFF.

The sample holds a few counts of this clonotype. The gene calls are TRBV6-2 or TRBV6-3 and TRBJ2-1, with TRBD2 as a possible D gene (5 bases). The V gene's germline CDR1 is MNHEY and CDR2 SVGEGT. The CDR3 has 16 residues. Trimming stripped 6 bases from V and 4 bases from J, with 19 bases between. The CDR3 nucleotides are TGTGCCAGCAGCCGGAAGATAAAACGGGGTTACAATGAGCAGTTCTTC. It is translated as CASSRKIKRGYNEQFF.

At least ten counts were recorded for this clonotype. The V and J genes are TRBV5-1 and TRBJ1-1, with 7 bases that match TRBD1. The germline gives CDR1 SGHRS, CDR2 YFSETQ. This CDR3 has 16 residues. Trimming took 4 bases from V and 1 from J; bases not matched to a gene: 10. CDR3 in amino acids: CASSVSRDSQNTEAFF. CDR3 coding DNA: TGCGCCAGCAGCGTAAGTCGGGACAGTCAGAACACTGAAGCTTTCTTT.

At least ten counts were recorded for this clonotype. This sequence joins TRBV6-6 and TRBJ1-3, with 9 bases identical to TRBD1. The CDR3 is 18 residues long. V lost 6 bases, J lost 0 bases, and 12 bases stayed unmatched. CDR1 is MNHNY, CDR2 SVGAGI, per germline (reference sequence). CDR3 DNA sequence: TGTGCCAGCAGAGACGTAGGACAGGGGCTTAGCTCTGGAAACACCATATATTTT. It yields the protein CASRDVGQGLSSGNTIYF.

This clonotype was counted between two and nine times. The CDR3 DNA follows: TGTGCCAGCAGCTCCACAGGGCCAGAGACCCAGTACTTC. Translation gives CASSSTGPETQYF. The chain recombines TRBV7-9 with TRBJ2-5; TRBD1 might be the D (6 bases). This CDR3 has 13 residues. The V and J ends lost 4 bases and 4 bases respectively, with 10 bases between them. The germline V gene has CDR1 SEHNR and CDR2 FQNEAQ (reference sequence).

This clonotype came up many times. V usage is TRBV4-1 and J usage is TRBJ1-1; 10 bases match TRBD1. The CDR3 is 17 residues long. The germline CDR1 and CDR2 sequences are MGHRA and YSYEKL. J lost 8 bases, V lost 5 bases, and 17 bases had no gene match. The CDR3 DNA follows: TGCGCCAGCAGCGGGGTAAGACAGGGGGCGCGACCGCGAGAAGCTTTCTTT. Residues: CASSGVRQGARPREAFF.

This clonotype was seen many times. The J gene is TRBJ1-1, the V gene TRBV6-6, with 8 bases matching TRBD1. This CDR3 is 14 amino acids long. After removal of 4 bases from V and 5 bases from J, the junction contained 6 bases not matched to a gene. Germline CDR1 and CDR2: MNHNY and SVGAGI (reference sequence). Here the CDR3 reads CASSSPDRGTEAFF. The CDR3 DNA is TGTGCCAGCAGTTCCCCTGACAGGGGAACTGAAGCTTTCTTT.

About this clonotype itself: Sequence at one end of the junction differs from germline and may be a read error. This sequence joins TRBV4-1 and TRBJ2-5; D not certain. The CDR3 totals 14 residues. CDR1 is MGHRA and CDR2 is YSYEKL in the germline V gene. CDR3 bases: TGCGCCAGCAGTCAAGGCCTTCTAAAGGAGACCCAGTACTTC. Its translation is CASSQGLLKETQYF.

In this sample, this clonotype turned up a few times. The CDR3 DNA reads as TGCGCCAGCAGCCAAGAGCAGGCAGGGCAATTAGATTCCTACGAGCAGTACTTC. Its protein product is CASSQEQAGQLDSYEQYF. The rearrangement uses TRBV4-1 and TRBJ2-7, with TRBD1 as a possible D gene (5 bases). Germline V gene lookup returns CDR1 MGHRA and CDR2 YSYEKL. V lost 0 bases to trimming and J lost 1 base, with 19 bases between them. The CDR3 covers 18 residues.